This T cell receptor beta chain came from a study of control samples from healthy donors and cancer patients. The CDR3 is 15 residues long. Germline CDR1 and CDR2: SGHRS and YFSETQ. Trimming removed 0 bases from V and 0 bases from J, with 9 bases in between. Using immunoSEQ multiplex PCR, the repertoire was profiled, and TCRdb retains in-frame clones only, with some absent. Of under 450,000 clones listed, 75% to 95% were seen once; the top ten hold around 6.5%. The clonotype comes from a man in his forties or fifties with head and neck cancer. The chain links TRBV5-1 to TRBJ2-5; D gene uncertain. Sequenced sample: PBMCs. The CDR3 protein is CASSLDLGNQETQYF. Written as DNA, the CDR3 is TGCGCCAGCAGCTTGGATTTGGGGAACCAAGAGACCCAGTACTTC.